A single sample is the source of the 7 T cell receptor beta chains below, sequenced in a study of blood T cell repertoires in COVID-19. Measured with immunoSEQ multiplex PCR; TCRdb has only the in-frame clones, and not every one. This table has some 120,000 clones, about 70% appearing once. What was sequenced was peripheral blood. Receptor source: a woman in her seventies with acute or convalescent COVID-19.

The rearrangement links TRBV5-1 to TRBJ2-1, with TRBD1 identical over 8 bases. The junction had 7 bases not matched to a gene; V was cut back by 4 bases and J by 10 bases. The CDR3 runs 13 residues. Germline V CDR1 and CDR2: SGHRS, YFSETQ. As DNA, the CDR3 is TGCGCCAGCAGCAAGGACAGGGTGGTGGAGCAGTTCTTC. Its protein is CASSKDRVVEQFF.

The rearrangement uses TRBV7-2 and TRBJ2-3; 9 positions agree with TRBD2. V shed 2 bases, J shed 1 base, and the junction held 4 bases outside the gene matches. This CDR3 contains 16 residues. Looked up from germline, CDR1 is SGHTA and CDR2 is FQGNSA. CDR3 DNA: TGTGCCAGCAGCTTACGAGCGGGAGGACGCACAGATACGCAGTATTTT. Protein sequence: CASSLRAGGRTDTQYF.

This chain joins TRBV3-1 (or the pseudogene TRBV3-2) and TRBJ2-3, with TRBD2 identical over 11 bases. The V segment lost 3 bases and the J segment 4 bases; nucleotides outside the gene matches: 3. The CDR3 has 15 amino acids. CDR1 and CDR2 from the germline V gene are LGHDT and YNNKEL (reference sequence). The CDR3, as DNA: TGTGCCAGCAGCCAGGCTAGCGGGAGGTCAGATACGCAGTATTTT. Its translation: CASSQASGRSDTQYF.

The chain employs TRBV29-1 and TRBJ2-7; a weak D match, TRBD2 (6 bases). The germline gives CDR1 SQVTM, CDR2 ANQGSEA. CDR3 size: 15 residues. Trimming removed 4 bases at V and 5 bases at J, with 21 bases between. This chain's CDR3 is CSVVPSGWKRNEQYF. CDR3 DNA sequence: TGCAGCGTTGTCCCCAGCGGGTGGAAGAGGAACGAGCAGTACTTC.

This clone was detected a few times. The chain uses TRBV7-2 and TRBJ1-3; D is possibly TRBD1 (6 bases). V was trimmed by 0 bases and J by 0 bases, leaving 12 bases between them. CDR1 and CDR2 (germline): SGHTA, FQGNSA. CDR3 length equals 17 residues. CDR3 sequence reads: CASSLAPTGPSGNTIYF. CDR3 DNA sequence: TGTGCCAGCAGCTTAGCCCCGACAGGCCCCTCTGGAAACACCATATATTTT.

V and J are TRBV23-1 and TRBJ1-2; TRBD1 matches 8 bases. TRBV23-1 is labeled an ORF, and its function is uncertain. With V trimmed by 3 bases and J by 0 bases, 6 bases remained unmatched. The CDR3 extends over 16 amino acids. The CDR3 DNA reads TGCGCCAGCAGTCATCCTGGACAGGGCCCTAACTATGGCTACACCTTC. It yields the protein CASSHPGQGPNYGYTF.

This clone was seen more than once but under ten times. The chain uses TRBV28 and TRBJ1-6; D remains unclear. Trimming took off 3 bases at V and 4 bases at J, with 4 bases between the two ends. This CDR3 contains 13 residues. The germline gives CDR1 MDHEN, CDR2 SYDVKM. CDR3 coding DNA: TGTGCCAGCAGTTTGACTTATAATTCACCCCTCCACTTT. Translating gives CASSLTYNSPLHF.